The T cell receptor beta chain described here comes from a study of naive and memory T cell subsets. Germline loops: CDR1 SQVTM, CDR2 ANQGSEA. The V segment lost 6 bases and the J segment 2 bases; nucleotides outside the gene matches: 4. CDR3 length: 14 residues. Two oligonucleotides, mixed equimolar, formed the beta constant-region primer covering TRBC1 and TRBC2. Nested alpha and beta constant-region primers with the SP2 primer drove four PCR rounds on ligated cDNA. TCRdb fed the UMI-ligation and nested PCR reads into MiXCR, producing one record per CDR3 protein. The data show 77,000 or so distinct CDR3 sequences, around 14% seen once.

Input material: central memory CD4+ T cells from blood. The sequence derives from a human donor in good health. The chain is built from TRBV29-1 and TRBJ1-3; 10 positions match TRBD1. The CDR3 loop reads CSVGTGATGNTIYF. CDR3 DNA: TGCAGCGTAGGGACAGGGGCGACTGGAAACACCATATATTTT.